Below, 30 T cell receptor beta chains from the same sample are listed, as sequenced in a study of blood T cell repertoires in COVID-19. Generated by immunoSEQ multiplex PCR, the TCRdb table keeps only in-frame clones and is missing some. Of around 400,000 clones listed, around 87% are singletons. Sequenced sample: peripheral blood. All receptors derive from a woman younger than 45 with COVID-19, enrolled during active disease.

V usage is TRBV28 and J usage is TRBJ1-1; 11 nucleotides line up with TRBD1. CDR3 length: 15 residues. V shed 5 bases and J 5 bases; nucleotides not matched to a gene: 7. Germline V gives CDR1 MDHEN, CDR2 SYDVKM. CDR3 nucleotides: TGTGCCAGCAGTCCAATCGGACAGGGGGCGACTGAAGCTTTCTTT. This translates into CASSPIGQGATEAFF.

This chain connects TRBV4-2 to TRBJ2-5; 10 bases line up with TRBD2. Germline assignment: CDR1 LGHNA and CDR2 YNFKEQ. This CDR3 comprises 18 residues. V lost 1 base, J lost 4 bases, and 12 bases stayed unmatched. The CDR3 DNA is TGTGCCAGCAGCCAAGGGGCTTCTAGCGGGAGTTCGGGAGAGACCCAGTACTTC. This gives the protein CASSQGASSGSSGETQYF.

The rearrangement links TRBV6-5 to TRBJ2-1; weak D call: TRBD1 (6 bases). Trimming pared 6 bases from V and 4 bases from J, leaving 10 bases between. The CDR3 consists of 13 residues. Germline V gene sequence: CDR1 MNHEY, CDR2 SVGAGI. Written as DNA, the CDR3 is TGTGCCAGCAGGGCACAGGGTTACAATGAGCAGTTCTTC. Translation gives CASRAQGYNEQFF.

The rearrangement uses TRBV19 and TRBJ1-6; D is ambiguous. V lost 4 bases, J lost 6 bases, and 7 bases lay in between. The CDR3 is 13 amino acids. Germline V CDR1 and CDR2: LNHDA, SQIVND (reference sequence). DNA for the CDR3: TGTGCCAGTAGTACGGGGATTAATTCACCCCTCCACTTT. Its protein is CASSTGINSPLHF.

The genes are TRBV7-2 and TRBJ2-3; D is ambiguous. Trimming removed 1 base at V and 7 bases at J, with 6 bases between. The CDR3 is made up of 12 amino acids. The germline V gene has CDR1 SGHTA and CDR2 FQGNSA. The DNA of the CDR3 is TGTGCCAGCAGCTTAGATCCCTATACGCAGTATTTT. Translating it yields CASSLDPYTQYF.

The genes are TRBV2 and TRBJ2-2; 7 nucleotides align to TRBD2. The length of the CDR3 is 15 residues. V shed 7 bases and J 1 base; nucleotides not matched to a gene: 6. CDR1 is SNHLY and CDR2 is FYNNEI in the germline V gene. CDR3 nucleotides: TGTGCCAGCACAGAGCGGGGATGGAACACCGGGGAGCTGTTTTTT. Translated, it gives CASTERGWNTGELFF. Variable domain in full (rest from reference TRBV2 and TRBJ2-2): EPEVTQTPSHQVTQMGQEVILRCVPISNHLYFYWYRQILGQKVEFLVSFYNNEISEKSEIFDDQFSVERPDGSNFTLKIRSTKLEDSAMYFCASTERGWNTGELFFGEGSRLTVL.

This CDR3 reads CASSLAGGNIQYF. For the CDR3, the DNA is TGTGCCAGCAGCTTAGCGGGAGGGAACATTCAGTACTTC. This chain joins TRBV7-2 and TRBJ2-4; 7 bases agree with TRBD2. Trimming cost V 0 bases and J 7 bases; bases outside gene matches: 0. The CDR3 spans 13 residues. The germline gives CDR1 SGHTA, CDR2 FQGNSA.

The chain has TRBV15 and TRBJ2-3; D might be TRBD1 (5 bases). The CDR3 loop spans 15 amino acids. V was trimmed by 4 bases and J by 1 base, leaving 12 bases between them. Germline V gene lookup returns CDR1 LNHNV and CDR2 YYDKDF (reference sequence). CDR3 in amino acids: CATSTPGSGTDTQYF. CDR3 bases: TGTGCCACCAGCACCCCAGGGTCTGGCACAGATACGCAGTATTTT.

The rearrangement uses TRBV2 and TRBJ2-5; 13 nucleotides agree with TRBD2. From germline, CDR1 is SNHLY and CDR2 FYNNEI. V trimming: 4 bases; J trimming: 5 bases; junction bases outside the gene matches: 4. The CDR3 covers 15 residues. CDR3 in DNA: TGTGCCAGCAGTGGGACTAGCGGGAGTGTCGAGACCCAGTACTTC. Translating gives CASSGTSGSVETQYF.

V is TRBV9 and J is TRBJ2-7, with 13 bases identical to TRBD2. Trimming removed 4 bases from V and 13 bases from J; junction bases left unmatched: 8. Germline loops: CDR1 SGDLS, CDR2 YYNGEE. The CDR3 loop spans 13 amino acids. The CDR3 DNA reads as TGTGCCAGCAGCCAGGGACTAGCGGGAAATCGTTACTTC. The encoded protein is CASSQGLAGNRYF.

The CDR3 region is CASSLAGGGGYTF. CDR3 sequence (DNA): TGTGCCAGCAGTTTAGCAGGGGGCGGTGGCTACACCTTC. The chain links TRBV12-3 or TRBV12-4 to TRBJ1-2; 7 bases align to TRBD1. The CDR3 loop spans 13 amino acids. Losses at the gene ends were 0 bases for V and 7 bases for J; bases not matched to a gene: 2.

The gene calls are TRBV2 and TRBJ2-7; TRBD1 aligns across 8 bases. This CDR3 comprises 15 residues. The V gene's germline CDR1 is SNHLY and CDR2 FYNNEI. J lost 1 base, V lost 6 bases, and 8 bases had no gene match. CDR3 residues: CASRLTGVKSYEQYF. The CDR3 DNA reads TGTGCCAGCAGGTTGACAGGGGTGAAGTCCTACGAGCAGTACTTC.

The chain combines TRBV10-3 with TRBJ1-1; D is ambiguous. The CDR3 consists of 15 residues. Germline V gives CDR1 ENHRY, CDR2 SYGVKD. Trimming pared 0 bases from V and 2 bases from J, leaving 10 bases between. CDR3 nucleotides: TGTGCCATCAGTGAGTCTTTGCAGGTTAACACTGAAGCTTTCTTT. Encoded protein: CAISESLQVNTEAFF.

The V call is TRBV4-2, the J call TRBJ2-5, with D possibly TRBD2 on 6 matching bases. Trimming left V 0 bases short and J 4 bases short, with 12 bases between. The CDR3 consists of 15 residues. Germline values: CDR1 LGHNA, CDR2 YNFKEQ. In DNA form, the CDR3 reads TGTGCCAGCAGCCAAGAAGCGGGTGGGGGAGAGACCCAGTACTTC. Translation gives CASSQEAGGGETQYF.

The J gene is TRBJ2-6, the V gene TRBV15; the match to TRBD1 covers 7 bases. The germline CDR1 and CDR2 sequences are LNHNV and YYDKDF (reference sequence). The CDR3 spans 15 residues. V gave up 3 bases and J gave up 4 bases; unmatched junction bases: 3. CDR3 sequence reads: CATSRTGSGANVLTF. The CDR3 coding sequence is TGTGCCACCAGCAGGACAGGGTCCGGGGCCAACGTCCTGACTTTC.

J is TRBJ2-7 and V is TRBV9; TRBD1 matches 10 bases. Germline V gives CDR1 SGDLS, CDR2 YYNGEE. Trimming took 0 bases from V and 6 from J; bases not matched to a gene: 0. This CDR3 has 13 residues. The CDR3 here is CASSVGQGAEQYF. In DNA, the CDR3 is TGTGCCAGCAGCGTAGGACAGGGGGCCGAGCAGTACTTC.

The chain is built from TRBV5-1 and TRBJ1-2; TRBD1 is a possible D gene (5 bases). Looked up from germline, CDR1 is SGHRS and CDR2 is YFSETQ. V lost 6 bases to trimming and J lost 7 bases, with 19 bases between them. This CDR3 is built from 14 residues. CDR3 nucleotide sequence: TGCGCCAGCAAACCGGGACTTGAGCCTCTTGGCTACACCTTC. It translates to CASKPGLEPLGYTF.

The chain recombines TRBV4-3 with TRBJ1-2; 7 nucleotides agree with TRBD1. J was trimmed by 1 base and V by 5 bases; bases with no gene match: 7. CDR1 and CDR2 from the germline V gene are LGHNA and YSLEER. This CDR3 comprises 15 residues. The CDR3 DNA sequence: TGCGCCAGCAGCACCACAGGGGTCTTTAACTATGGCTACACCTTC. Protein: CASSTTGVFNYGYTF.

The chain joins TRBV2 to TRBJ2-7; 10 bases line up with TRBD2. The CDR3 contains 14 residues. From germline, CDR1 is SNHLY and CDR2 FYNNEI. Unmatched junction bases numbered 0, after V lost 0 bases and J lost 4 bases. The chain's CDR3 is CASSEASGRYEQYF. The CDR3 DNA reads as TGTGCCAGCAGTGAAGCTAGCGGGAGGTACGAGCAGTACTTC. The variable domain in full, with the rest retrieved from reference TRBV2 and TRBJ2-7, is EPEVTQTPSHQVTQMGQEVILRCVPISNHLYFYWYRQILGQKVEFLVSFYNNEISEKSEIFDDQFSVERPDGSNFTLKIRSTKLEDSAMYFCASSEASGRYEQYFGPGTRLTVT.

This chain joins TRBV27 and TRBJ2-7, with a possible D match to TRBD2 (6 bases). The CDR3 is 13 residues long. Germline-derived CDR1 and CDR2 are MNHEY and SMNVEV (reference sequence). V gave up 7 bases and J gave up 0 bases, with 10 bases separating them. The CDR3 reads CASTGGSSYEQYF. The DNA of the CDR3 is TGTGCCAGCACCGGGGGAAGCTCCTACGAGCAGTACTTC.

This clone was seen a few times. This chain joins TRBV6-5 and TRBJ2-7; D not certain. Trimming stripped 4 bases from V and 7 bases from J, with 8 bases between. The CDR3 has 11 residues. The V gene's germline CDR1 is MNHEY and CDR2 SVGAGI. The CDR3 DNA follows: TGTGCCAGCAGTTTAGACGGGGAGCAGTACTTC. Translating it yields CASSLDGEQYF.

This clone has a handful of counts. DNA for the CDR3: TGCGCCAGCAGCTTGGTTGGGGGGTCCCTCACCGGGGAGCTGTTTTTT. The encoded protein is CASSLVGGSLTGELFF. The chain combines TRBV5-1 with TRBJ2-2; possibly TRBD2 for D (6 bases). CDR1 is SGHRS, CDR2 YFSETQ, per germline. This CDR3 region has 16 residues. V lost 0 bases and J lost 4, with 13 bases in between.

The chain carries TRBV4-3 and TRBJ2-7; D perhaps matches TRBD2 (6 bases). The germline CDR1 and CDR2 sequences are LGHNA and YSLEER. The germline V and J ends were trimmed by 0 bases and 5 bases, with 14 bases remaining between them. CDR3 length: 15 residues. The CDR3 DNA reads TGCGCCAGCAGCCAAGATAAACTAGCTTCCCACGAGCAGTACTTC. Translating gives CASSQDKLASHEQYF.

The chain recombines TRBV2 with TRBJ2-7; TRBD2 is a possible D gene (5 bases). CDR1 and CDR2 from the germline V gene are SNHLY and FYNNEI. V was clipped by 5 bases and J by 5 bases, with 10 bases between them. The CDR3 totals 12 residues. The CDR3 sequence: CASSPTGDEQYF. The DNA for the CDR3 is TGTGCCAGCAGTCCAACCGGGGACGAGCAGTACTTC.

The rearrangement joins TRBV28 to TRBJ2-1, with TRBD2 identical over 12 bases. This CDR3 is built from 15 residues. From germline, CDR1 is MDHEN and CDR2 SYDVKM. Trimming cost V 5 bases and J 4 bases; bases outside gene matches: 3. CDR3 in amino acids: CASSHLAGGYNEQFF. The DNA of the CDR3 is TGTGCCAGCAGTCACCTAGCGGGAGGGTACAATGAGCAGTTCTTC.

The CDR3 sequence is CASSHSPSFGRGTDTQYF. The CDR3 bases are TGTGCCAGCAGCCATAGTCCCTCCTTCGGGAGGGGCACAGATACGCAGTATTTT. The rearrangement uses TRBV14 and TRBJ2-3, with 8 bases aligning to TRBD2. With V trimmed by 3 bases and J by 1 base, 12 bases remained unmatched. Germline CDR1 reads SGHDN; CDR2 reads FVKESK. The CDR3 is 18 amino acids.

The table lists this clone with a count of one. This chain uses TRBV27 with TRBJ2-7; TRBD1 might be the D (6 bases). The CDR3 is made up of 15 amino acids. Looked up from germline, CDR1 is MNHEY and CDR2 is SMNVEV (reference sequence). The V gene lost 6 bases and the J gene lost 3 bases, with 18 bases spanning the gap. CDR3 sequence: CASRLQGIVGYEQYF. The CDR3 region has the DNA TGTGCCAGCAGACTTCAGGGGATAGTTGGCTACGAGCAGTACTTC.

The CDR3 region is CSAGTSVETQYF. The CDR3 DNA sequence: TGCAGCGCCGGGACTAGCGTAGAGACCCAGTACTTC. The chain links TRBV29-1 to TRBJ2-5, with 10 bases identical to TRBD2. Per germline, CDR1 SQVTM and CDR2 ANQGSEA. This CDR3 spans 12 amino acids. Unmatched junction bases numbered 3, after V lost 7 bases and J lost 4 bases.

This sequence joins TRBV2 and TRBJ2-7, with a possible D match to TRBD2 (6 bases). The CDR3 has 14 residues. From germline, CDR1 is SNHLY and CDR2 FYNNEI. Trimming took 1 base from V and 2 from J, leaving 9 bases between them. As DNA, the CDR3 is TGTGCCAGCAGTGAAGGCGGGGTAACCTACGAGCAGTACTTC. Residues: CASSEGGVTYEQYF.

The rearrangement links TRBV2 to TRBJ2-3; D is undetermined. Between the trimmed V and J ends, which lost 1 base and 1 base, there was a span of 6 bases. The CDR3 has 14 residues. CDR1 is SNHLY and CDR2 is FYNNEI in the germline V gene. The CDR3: CASSEDSGTDTQYF. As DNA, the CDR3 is TGTGCCAGCAGTGAAGACTCCGGCACAGATACGCAGTATTTT.